This paragraph reports one T cell receptor (beta chain). Its antigen is still unknown. This sample stems from a study of CD4 T cells in relation to SARS-CoV-2 and coronaviruses. Profiled with immunoSEQ multiplex PCR; TCRdb holds only in-frame clones, not every one. The table lists 10,000 or so clones, 80% to 90% of them singletons. The unexposed donors gave CD4+ T cells in about 2011-2019, prior to COVID-19. After ten to eleven days of culture, CD4+ T cells were isolated. Study-wide points: Samples before the pandemic and after infection were not matched within any donor.

Germline V lookup: CDR1 KGHSH, CDR2 LQKENI. Losses at the gene ends were 0 bases for V and 4 bases for J; bases not matched to a gene: 3. This CDR3 contains 16 residues. The sample was CD4+ T cells from PBMCs, cultured in vitro. J is TRBJ2-1 and V is TRBV18, with TRBD1 identical over 10 bases. This clonotype was obtained from a human donor in good health. The CDR3 coding sequence is TGTGCCAGCTCACCACCGACAGGGGGCGCTTACAATGAGCAGTTCTTC. Its protein is CASSPPTGGAYNEQFF.